What follows are 8 T cell receptor beta chains derived from one specimen sequenced in a study of early T cells in non-severe SARS-CoV-2 infection. Via MiXCR, TCRdb re-called the 5' RACE reads, giving one row per CDR3 protein. The data contain about 33,000 distinct CDR3 sequences, under 7.5% of them seen just once; the ten biggest clones take up approximately 4.1%. Sequenced material: whole blood. These receptors were taken from an adult who was a healthcare worker with PCR-confirmed SARS-CoV-2 infection or an uninfected control (not recorded which).

CDR3 amino acids: CASTSSRQGSYEQYF. CDR3 DNA: TGTGCCAGCACCTCGTCCCGACAGGGTTCTTACGAGCAGTACTTC. The V gene is TRBV27, the J gene TRBJ2-7; 7 nucleotides line up with TRBD1. This CDR3 is built from 15 residues. Trimming removed 7 bases from V and 4 bases from J; junction bases left unmatched: 13. Germline CDR1 is MNHEY and CDR2 is SMNVEV (reference sequence).

This chain uses TRBV3-1 with TRBJ2-1; D is unresolved. V lost 8 bases, J lost 8 bases, and 10 bases lay in between. From germline, CDR1 is LGHDT and CDR2 YNNKEL (reference sequence). CDR3 size: 11 residues. As DNA, the CDR3 is TGTGCCAGCTCAGGCTGGGATGAGCAGTTCTTC. Its protein is CASSGWDEQFF.

This clonotype was seen repeatedly, ten times or more. The chain has TRBV11-2 and TRBJ2-7; tentative D call: TRBD1 (6 bases). The CDR3 extends over 14 amino acids. The V gene lost 5 bases and the J gene lost 2 bases, with 13 bases spanning the gap. Germline loops: CDR1 SGHAT, CDR2 FQNNGV. The DNA of the CDR3 is TGTGCCAGCAGCAGGGGGACGGTCGCCTACGAGCAGTACTTC. It encodes CASSRGTVAYEQYF.

This clonotype was observed at least ten times. This chain connects TRBV6-5 to TRBJ2-1; D is uncertain. Germline values: CDR1 MNHEY, CDR2 SVGAGI. This CDR3 has 15 amino acids. Trimming cost V 0 bases and J 6 bases, with 12 bases left between them. CDR3 sequence (DNA): TGTGCCAGCAGTTACTCGGACGGTGGCCCCAATGAGCAGTTCTTC. Its protein is CASSYSDGGPNEQFF.

This clonotype has a count of ten or more. The chain uses TRBV7-9 and TRBJ2-2, with D unclear. The CDR3 covers 16 residues. V lost 1 base and J lost 2, with 11 bases in between. Per germline, CDR1 SEHNR and CDR2 FQNEAQ (reference sequence). CDR3 amino acids: CASSLGLTFNTGELFF. For the CDR3, the DNA is TGTGCCAGCAGCTTAGGTCTTACTTTTAACACCGGGGAGCTGTTTTTT.

CDR3 in DNA: TGTGCCAGCAGCTTGGATGCGGCGGGTGGGAGGTACTTC. Protein: CASSLDAAGGRYF. The chain combines TRBV5-6 with TRBJ2-5; maybe TRBD2 (5 bases). The ends were cut back, 0 bases at V and 13 bases at J, with 16 bases in the middle. In germline, CDR1 is SGHDT, CDR2 YYEEEE. The CDR3 has 13 amino acids.

The chain recombines TRBV6-1 with TRBJ2-1; 11 bases fit TRBD2. V shed 8 bases, J shed 7 bases, and the junction held 13 bases outside the gene matches. The length of the CDR3 is 16 residues. The germline V gene encodes CDR1 MNHNS and CDR2 SASEGT. The CDR3 nucleotides read TGTGCCAGCTCTTTACTAGCGGGAGAGGGAGGGAATGAGCAGTTCTTC. Translation gives CASSLLAGEGGNEQFF.

This clonotype appeared many times. The V call is TRBV29-1, the J call TRBJ1-5; D may be TRBD1 (5 bases). The CDR3 has 13 amino acids. The ends were cut back, 5 bases at V and 1 base at J, with 9 bases in the middle. Germline CDR1 is SQVTM and CDR2 is ANQGSEA. CDR3 in DNA: TGCAGCGTTCTACCAGGGAGCAATCAGCCCCAGCATTTT. Its protein product is CSVLPGSNQPQHF.